This TCR beta chain was identified in a study of a mutant IDH1 vaccine in newly diagnosed glioma. Study overall: Treated patients, about 60% male and about 38% female, averaged 40.4 years of age. Former treatment meant radiotherapy, temozolomide, or both; the majority had gotten both.

This sample's time point: week 11, during vaccination. Vaccination comprised doses that each held 300 ug of mutant IDH1 20-mer peptide, plus topical imiquimod. CDR1 and CDR2 (germline): SGHAT, FQNNGV. V was clipped by 1 base and J by 3 bases, with 10 bases between them. The CDR3 contains 14 residues. The repertoire was sequenced with immunoSEQ multiplex PCR; TCRdb's copy has only in-frame clones and lacks some. The sample records around 40,000 clones, about four fifths being singletons. A remark on this clone: What it recognizes is unknown.

V is TRBV11-2 and J is TRBJ2-7; D is tentatively TRBD1 or TRBD2 (5 bases each). The starting material was PBMCs, obtained from a glioma patient whose treatment included an IDH1 peptide vaccine. The sequence was collected from a middle-aged man with glioma. CDR3 nucleotide sequence: TGTGCCAGCAGCTTAGTTCGGGGCAGCTACGAGCAGTACTTC. Its translation is CASSLVRGSYEQYF.